A selection of T cell receptor beta chains follows, all from one sample in a study of Graves' ophthalmopathy and Graves' hyperthyroidism. MiXCR was run by TCRdb on the multiplex PCR reads, yielding one entry per CDR3 protein. The sample yields about 240,000 distinct CDR3 sequences, around 45% seen once. The sequencing sample was made of peripheral blood. These TCRs come from an adult man with Graves' ophthalmopathy. The conserved cysteine and the conserved F or W are not part of the CDR3 here. Some rows have no size entry. The others give once, few or many, or a class for an expanded clone.

v_call	j_call	clone_size	cdr3_aa
TRBV7-2	TRBJ1-2	.	ASSRDGKYGYT
TRBV6-6	TRBJ1-5	.	ASSNLAGGDVTQH
TRBV7-8	TRBJ2-7	few	ASSLGTSGRASEQY
TRBV7-9	TRBJ2-5	.	ASSSPGEETQY
TRBV29-1	TRBJ1-6	few	SVGVAGNNSPLH
TRBV15	TRBJ2-7	.	ATSRDPESRSYEQY
TRBV29-1	TRBJ2-7	.	SVGDSPYEQY
TRBV7-9	TRBJ1-2	many	ASSSDSTPNYGYT
TRBV12-3/TRBV12-4	TRBJ1-2	once	ASTDRATYGYT
TRBV12-3/TRBV12-4	TRBJ1-4	few	ASSQTGGDNEKLF
TRBV7-2	TRBJ2-7	few	ASSPSGIEEQY